The TCR beta chain under discussion was sequenced for a study of T-cell reconstitution after alpha-beta-depleted transplantation in children. TCRbeta library preparation incorporated unique molecular identifiers. One entry per CDR3 protein results from TCRdb running MiXCR on the PCR reads. The repertoire holds about 240,000 distinct CDR3 sequences, with 12% as singletons. The CDR3 has 15 residues. The germline V gene has CDR1 KGHDR and CDR2 SFDVKD. The V gene lost 1 base and the J gene lost 4 bases, with 9 bases spanning the gap. This material consisted of PBMCs from the stem cell graft donor, taken from the stem cell graft. The clonotype was recovered from a human donor who donated a stem cell graft to a child with acute lymphoblastic leukemia. The chain carries TRBV24-1 and TRBJ2-2; TRBD1 might be the D (5 bases). The CDR3 reads CATSDFPGRTGELFF. The CDR3 DNA reads as TGTGCCACCAGTGATTTTCCAGGGCGCACCGGGGAGCTGTTTTTT.